This T cell receptor beta chain was found in a study of T cells in Graves' hyperthyroidism and ophthalmopathy. Study outcomes and limitations: A 13 V-J signature model discriminated ophthalmopathy versus stable hyperthyroidism.

Authors of the study amplified TCR beta CDR3 regions from RNA transcripts. Carried out on the TCR CDR3, a first-round RT-PCR used the HTBI primer set. TCRdb fed the multiplex PCR reads into MiXCR, producing one record per CDR3 protein. The sample consists of approximately 560,000 distinct CDR3 sequences, 15% to 18% of them appearing once. As to this clonotype: What it binds is not known.

Stability of Graves' hyperthyroidism was defined as absent ophthalmopathy progression within 18 months. The sample comprised blood. This receptor was obtained from a woman aged 25 to 45 with Graves' hyperthyroidism.

In nucleotides, the CDR3 is TGTGCCAGCCGGGGCAAGGGGTGGGAGCAGTACTTC. It is translated as CASRGKGWEQYF. The chain has TRBV6-1 and TRBJ2-7, with D perhaps given as TRBD1 or TRBD2 (5 bases each). This CDR3 has 12 amino acids. V dropped 8 bases and J dropped 7 bases, with 15 bases sitting between them. Germline values: CDR1 MNHNS, CDR2 SASEGT.